One sample yielded the 6 T cell receptor beta chains listed below, sequenced in a study of metastatic and nonmetastatic thyroid tumors. TCRdb re-called clones from the PCR reads using MiXCR. The sample holds more than 20,000 clones; 10% to 15% are singletons and the top ten take approximately 24%. Thyroid surgery was performed in patients who had received no treatment beforehand. The sequenced material came from blood. The receptors shown here come from a female donor with papillary thyroid cancer or a benign thyroid nodule (not recorded which). Some clones in this sample may be carry-over from other donors' samples.

This clone has a count of ten or more. V gene TRBV2 combines with J gene TRBJ2-7; D is possibly TRBD2 (5 bases). Germline loops: CDR1 SNHLY, CDR2 FYNNEI. There are 14 residues in the CDR3. Trimming stripped 4 bases from V and 1 base from J, with 11 bases between. The CDR3 region has the DNA TGTGCCAGCAGTGGGACTCGCCCGTCCTACGAGCAGTACTTC. This sequence encodes CASSGTRPSYEQYF.

The sample holds one count of this clone. The chain links TRBV5-1 to TRBJ1-3; D uncertain. Looked up from germline, CDR1 is SGHRS and CDR2 is YFSETQ. CDR3 size: 12 residues. Trimming removed 4 bases from V and 4 bases from J, with 6 bases in between. CDR3 sequence reads: CASSIEGNTIYF. The CDR3, as DNA: TGCGCCAGCAGCATCGAAGGAAACACCATATATTTT. The variable domain in full, with the rest retrieved from reference TRBV5-1 and TRBJ1-3, is KAGVTQTPRYLIKTRGQQVTLSCSPISGHRSVSWYQQTPGQGLQFLFEYFSETQRNKGNFPGRFSGRQFSNSRSEMNVSTLELGDSALYLCASSIEGNTIYFGEGSWLTVV.

This clone was found a few times. This may be a read error, as it is one base from a much larger clone. The rearrangement uses TRBV6-1 and TRBJ2-4, with a tentative D call TRBD1 (7 bases). CDR1 and CDR2 from the germline V gene are MNHNS and SASEGT. The CDR3 totals 12 residues. Trimming took off 6 bases at V and 9 bases at J, with 12 bases between the two ends. The CDR3 region has the DNA TGTGCCAGCAGGGAGGGGGCGGTCATTCAGTACTTC. Its translation is CASREGAVIQYF.

Ten or more counts support this clone. Other nucleotide sequences in the sample specify the same CDR3. The chain recombines TRBV3-1 with TRBJ1-2; D might be TRBD1 (5 bases). Trimming removed 2 bases from V and 6 bases from J, with 19 bases in between. CDR3 length: 16 residues. CDR1 is LGHDT and CDR2 is YNNKEL in the germline V gene (reference sequence). The CDR3 region is CASSQPATVGVDGYTF. The DNA of the CDR3 is TGTGCCAGCAGCCAACCCGCGACAGTAGGGGTTGATGGCTACACCTTC.

This clone was seen ten or more times. The chain joins TRBV20-1 to TRBJ1-5, with 8 positions matching TRBD1. The CDR3 has 12 residues. Germline-derived CDR1 and CDR2 are DFQATT and SNEGSKA (reference sequence). The J segment lost 7 bases and the V segment lost 4 bases, leaving 3 bases of the junction unmatched. The CDR3 sequence: CSANRDRQPQHF. CDR3 sequence (DNA): TGCAGTGCTAACCGGGACAGGCAGCCCCAGCATTTT.

In this sample, this clone turned up a few times. This rearrangement joins TRBV27 to TRBJ2-7; D unresolved. Germline values: CDR1 MNHEY, CDR2 SMNVEV (reference sequence). The CDR3 covers 14 residues. Here the CDR3 DNA reads TGTTCCAACAGTCCCCGGACCGTTTCCTACGAGCAGTACTTC. Translated, it gives CSNSPRTVSYEQYF.